Each of the 2 T cell receptor beta chains below was sequenced from the same sample in a study of T cells in Graves' hyperthyroidism and ophthalmopathy (dated by TCRdb to about 2019). Library generation was performed with multiplex PCR. Sequenced on an Illumina HiSeq 2000. The TCR beta CDR3 regions were amplified from the RNA transcripts. The TCR CDR3 was subjected to a first round of RT-PCR using the HTBI primer set and the Qiagen OneStep RT-PCR kit. TCRdb ran its own pipeline on the public reads, namely fastp trimming at Q25 and MiXCR clone calling, and kept in-frame beta chains. Rows with one shared CDR3 protein collapse into an entry with the most common genes and DNA. This sample has a few hundred thousand distinct CDR3 sequences in its table, and 15% to 18% of those were observed once. The ten top clones hold about 7% of the sample. What was sequenced was blood. The receptors were sampled from a woman aged 25 to 45 with Graves' hyperthyroidism.

The sample holds many counts of this clonotype. This chain joins TRBV20-1 and TRBJ2-7, with 10 bases lining up with TRBD2. This CDR3 contains 13 residues. V was pared by 5 bases and J by 2 bases, with 3 bases of the junction left unmatched. The V gene's germline CDR1 is DFQATT and CDR2 SNEGSKA (reference sequence). The CDR3 bases are TGCAGTGCTTCGGGACTAGCGCCCTACGAGCAGTACTTC. It encodes CSASGLAPYEQYF.

This clonotype occurred a few times. The V gene is TRBV4-1, the J gene TRBJ1-2; no definite D call. The CDR3 consists of 15 residues. Germline loops: CDR1 MGHRA, CDR2 YSYEKL. Trimming removed 1 base at V and 2 bases at J, with 11 bases between. CDR3 loop: CASSQVLATNYGYTF. CDR3 DNA sequence: TGCGCCAGCAGCCAAGTTCTGGCCACCAACTATGGCTACACCTTC.